A single sample is the source of the 9 T cell receptor beta chains below, sequenced in a study of graft-versus-host responses after intestinal transplantation. Produced via immunoSEQ multiplex PCR; TCRdb's table is partial and in-frame only. The table lists some 87,000 clones, roughly 92% of them singletons. For these receptors, no antigen is known. The specimen comprised unstimulated CD4+ T cells sorted from spleen or lymph node cells, sampled before intestinal transplant. The receptors shown here come from a human donor who received an intestinal transplant.

This chain joins TRBV7-9 and TRBJ2-1; D is unresolved. Trimming pared 3 bases from V and 5 bases from J, leaving 11 bases between. The CDR3 totals 14 residues. CDR1 SEHNR and CDR2 FQNEAQ come from the germline V gene (reference sequence). CDR3 sequence (DNA): TGTGCCAGCAGCTTTGACCTTAAGCACAATGAGCAGTTCTTC. It specifies CASSFDLKHNEQFF.

The V and J genes are TRBV19 and TRBJ1-5; a possible D gene is TRBD1 (5 bases). Germline V CDR1 and CDR2: LNHDA, SQIVND (reference sequence). V was shortened by 4 bases and J by 3 bases, with 10 bases between the two germline ends. The CDR3 sequence is 14 residues long. Written as DNA, the CDR3 is TGTGCCAGTAGTACAAGGGGTATCAATCAGCCCCAGCATTTT. This gives the protein CASSTRGINQPQHF.

V and J are TRBV7-2 and TRBJ2-2, with 7 bases matching TRBD2. Germline values: CDR1 SGHTA, CDR2 FQGNSA. The ends lost 7 bases at V and 4 bases at J; junction bases unmatched: 9. CDR3 length: 15 amino acids. CDR3 protein: CASTVRGRGTGELFF. DNA of the CDR3: TGTGCCAGCACGGTCCGGGGGAGGGGCACCGGGGAGCTGTTTTTT.

This clone was picked up one time. The chain has TRBV28 and TRBJ2-4, with TRBD1 identical over 7 bases. Germline CDR1 MDHEN, CDR2 SYDVKM. The CDR3 is 15 amino acids. V dropped 5 bases and J dropped 1; count of bases not matched to a gene: 5. CDR3 coding DNA: TGTGCCAGCAGTACCGACAGGGTTGCCAAAAACATTCAGTACTTC. Encoded protein: CASSTDRVAKNIQYF.

This rearrangement joins TRBV5-4 to TRBJ2-7; no reliable D call. V gave up 2 bases and J gave up 2 bases, with 8 bases separating them. CDR3 length: 13 amino acids. CDR1 is SGHNT, CDR2 YYREEE, per germline (reference sequence). The CDR3 region is CASSFFEPYEQYF. The CDR3 nucleotides are TGTGCCAGCAGCTTTTTTGAGCCCTACGAGCAGTACTTC.

As DNA, the CDR3 is TGTGCCAGCAGTGAATTGGGACAGGGAGCTGGAAACACCATATATTTT. This translates into CASSELGQGAGNTIYF. The rearrangement joins TRBV25-1 to TRBJ1-3; TRBD1 matches 9 bases. The CDR3 is 16 residues long. V gave up 1 base and J gave up 2 bases; unmatched junction bases: 3. Germline loops: CDR1 MGHDK, CDR2 SYGVNS.

J is TRBJ2-4 and V is TRBV5-3, with TRBD1 as a possible D gene (6 bases). TRBV5-3 is marked as an open reading frame, function uncertain. Trimming stripped 2 bases from V and 0 bases from J, with 15 bases between. This CDR3 is built from 17 residues. The CDR3 DNA reads as TGTGCCAGAAGCTTACCCAGGGGAGACTTAGCCAAAAACATTCAGTACTTC. Its translation: CARSLPRGDLAKNIQYF.

This clone was seen a single time. The gene calls are TRBV5-5 and TRBJ1-6; 11 positions match TRBD1. V shed 4 bases, J shed 10 bases, and the junction held 7 bases outside the gene matches. Germline-derived CDR1 and CDR2 are SGHKS and YYEKEE (reference sequence). The CDR3 is made up of 15 amino acids. CDR3 sequence: CASSPRTGGDSPLHF. In DNA, the CDR3 is TGTGCCAGCAGCCCTAGGACAGGGGGCGACTCACCCCTCCACTTT.

This chain links TRBV29-1 with TRBJ2-1; D remains ambiguous. Germline CDR1 and CDR2: SQVTM and ANQGSEA. The CDR3 loop spans 14 amino acids. The V end lost 4 bases, the J end lost 3 bases, and 13 bases lay between the germline ends. The CDR3 loop is CSVVLPRLYNEQFF. The CDR3 region has the DNA TGCAGCGTTGTTTTGCCGAGGCTCTACAATGAGCAGTTCTTC.